This T cell receptor (beta chain) derives from a study of T cells in Graves' hyperthyroidism and ophthalmopathy. Study results and caveats: The model identified upcoming ophthalmopathy a median 6.5 months ahead of onset.

Patients were excluded because of uncontrolled infection, other autoimmune disease, pregnancy or lactation. Turning to this clonotype: Its antigen remains unidentified. Its ends do not fully match the called genes, so a read error is possible.

CDR1 is SGHVS and CDR2 is FNYEAQ in the germline V gene. This CDR3 spans 14 amino acids. From RNA transcripts, TCR beta CDR3 regions were amplified. HTBI primers were employed in a first-round RT-PCR of the TCR CDR3. TCRdb reanalysed the multiplex PCR reads using MiXCR and keeps one entry per CDR3 protein. Among about 660,000 distinct CDR3 sequences listed, roughly 46% were seen once. Sequencing input: peripheral blood or thyroid tissue (not recorded which). The clonotype comes from an adult man with Graves' disease, either hyperthyroidism or ophthalmopathy (not recorded which). The chain carries TRBV7-6 and TRBJ1-4, with D unclear. The DNA of the CDR3 is TGTGCCAGCAGCTTAGGAACCGCCGGGAAGAACCCCAGTTTT. Translation gives CASSLGTAGKNPSF.